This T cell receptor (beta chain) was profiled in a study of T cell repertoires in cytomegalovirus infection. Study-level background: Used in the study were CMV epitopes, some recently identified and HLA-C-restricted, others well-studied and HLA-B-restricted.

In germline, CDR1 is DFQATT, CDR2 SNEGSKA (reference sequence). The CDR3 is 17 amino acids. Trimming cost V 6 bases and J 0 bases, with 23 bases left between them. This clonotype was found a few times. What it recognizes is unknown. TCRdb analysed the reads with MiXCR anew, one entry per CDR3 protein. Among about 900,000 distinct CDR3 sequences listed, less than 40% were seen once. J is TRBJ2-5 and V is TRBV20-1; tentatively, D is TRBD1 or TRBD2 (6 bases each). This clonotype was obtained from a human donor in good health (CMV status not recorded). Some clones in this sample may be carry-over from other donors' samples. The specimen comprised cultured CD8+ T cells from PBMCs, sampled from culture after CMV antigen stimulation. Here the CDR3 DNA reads TGCAGTGCCACCACAAACCGGGGGCCCTCGTACCAAGAGACCCAGTACTTC. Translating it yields CSATTNRGPSYQETQYF.